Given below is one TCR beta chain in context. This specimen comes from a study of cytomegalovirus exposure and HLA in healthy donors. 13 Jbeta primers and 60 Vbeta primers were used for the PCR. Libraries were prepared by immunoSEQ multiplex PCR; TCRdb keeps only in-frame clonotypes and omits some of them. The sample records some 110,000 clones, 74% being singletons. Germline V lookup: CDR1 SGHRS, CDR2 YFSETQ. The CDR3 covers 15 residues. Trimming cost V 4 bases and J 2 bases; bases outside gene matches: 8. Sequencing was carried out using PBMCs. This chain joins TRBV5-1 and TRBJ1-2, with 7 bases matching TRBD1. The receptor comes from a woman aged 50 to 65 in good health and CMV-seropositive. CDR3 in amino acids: CASSGGGQVNYGYTF. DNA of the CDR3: TGCGCCAGCAGCGGGGGAGGACAGGTGAACTATGGCTACACCTTC.